This TCR beta chain was obtained from a study of blood T cells in healthy people across ages. The study, taken as a whole, reports: Naive CD4+ cells and diversity were both higher in long-lived donors than in aged donors. Age showed a roughly linear inverse relationship with TCR beta diversity per million T cells.

Combining a sample-barcoded 5' primer with a J-beta primer mix, a second PCR ran for roughly 7 to 12 cycles. The yield of each sample was at least 3 million CDR3-containing paired-end reads. A single record per CDR3 protein comes from TCRdb applying MiXCR to the 5' RACE reads. The table shows roughly 680,000 distinct CDR3 sequences, with under 25% occurring only once. A remark on this clonotype: Its antigen is unidentified.

The CDR3 contains 16 residues. Trimming cost V 3 bases and J 3 bases, with 15 bases left between them. Each individual donor underwent a draw of roughly 10 milliliters of peripheral blood. The rearrangement links TRBV12-3 or TRBV12-4 to TRBJ2-1; no reliable D call. This receptor was identified in a man between 65 and 80 years old in good health. Sequencing was performed on blood. As DNA, the CDR3 is TGTGCCAGCAGTTTGGGTTTAGGGAAGGACTACAATGAGCAGTTCTTC. As protein: CASSLGLGKDYNEQFF.